This T cell receptor beta chain is from a study of blood T cells in healthy people across ages. Then a second PCR, running roughly 6 to 11 cycles, was carried out with a sample-barcoded 5' primer and a J-beta primer mix. One entry per CDR3 protein, called by TCRdb with MiXCR from the 5' RACE reads. The sample holds about 1.6 million distinct CDR3 sequences, about 32% seen once. Trimming removed 0 bases from V and 4 bases from J, with 12 bases in between. The CDR3 runs to 16 residues. The germline CDR1 and CDR2 sequences are SEHNR and FQNEAQ (reference sequence). The sequence derives from a woman in her 30s in good health. Sequencing was carried out using blood. This chain joins TRBV7-9 and TRBJ2-2, with D unclear. CDR3 bases: TGTGCCAGCAGCTTAGCCCAGCCGCCTTCCACCGGGGAGCTGTTTTTT. Residues: CASSLAQPPSTGELFF.